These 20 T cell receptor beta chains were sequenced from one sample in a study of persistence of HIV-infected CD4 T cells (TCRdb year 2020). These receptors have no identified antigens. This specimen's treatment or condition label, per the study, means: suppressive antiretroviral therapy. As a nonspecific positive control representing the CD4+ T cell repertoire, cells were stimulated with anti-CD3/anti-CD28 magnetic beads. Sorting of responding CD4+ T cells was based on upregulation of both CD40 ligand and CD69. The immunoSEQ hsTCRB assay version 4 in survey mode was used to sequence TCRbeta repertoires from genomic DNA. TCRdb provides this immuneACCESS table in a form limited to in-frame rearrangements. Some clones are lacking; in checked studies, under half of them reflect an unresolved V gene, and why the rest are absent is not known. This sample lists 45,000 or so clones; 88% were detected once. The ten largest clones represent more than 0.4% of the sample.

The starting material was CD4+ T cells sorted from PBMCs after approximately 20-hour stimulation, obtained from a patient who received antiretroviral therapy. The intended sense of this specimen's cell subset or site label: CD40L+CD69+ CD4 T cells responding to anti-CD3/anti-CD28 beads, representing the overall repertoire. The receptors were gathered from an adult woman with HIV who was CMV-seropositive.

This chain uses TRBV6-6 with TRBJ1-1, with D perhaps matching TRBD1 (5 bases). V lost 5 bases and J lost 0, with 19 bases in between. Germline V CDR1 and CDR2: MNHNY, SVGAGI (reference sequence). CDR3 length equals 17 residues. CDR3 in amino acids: CASSRGSLTAMNTEAFF. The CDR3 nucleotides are TGTGCCAGCAGTCGGGGCTCACTAACAGCCATGAACACTGAAGCTTTCTTT.

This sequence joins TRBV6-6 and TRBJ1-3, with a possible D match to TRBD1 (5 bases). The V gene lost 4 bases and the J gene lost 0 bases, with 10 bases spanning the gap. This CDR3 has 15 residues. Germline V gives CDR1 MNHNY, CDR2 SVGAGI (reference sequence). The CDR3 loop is CASSSAGSSGNTIYF. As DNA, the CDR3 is TGTGCCAGCAGTTCTGCAGGGAGCTCTGGAAACACCATATATTTT.

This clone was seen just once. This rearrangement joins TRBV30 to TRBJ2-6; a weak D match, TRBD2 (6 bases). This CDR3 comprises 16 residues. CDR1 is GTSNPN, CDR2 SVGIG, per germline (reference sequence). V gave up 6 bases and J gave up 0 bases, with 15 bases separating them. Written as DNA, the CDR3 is TGTGCCTGCGATTTTAACGGGGGCTCTGGGGCCAACGTCCTGACTTTC. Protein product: CACDFNGGSGANVLTF.

Written as DNA, the CDR3 is TGCGCCAGCAGCCCATCGGGTTTTAATTCACCCCTCCACTTT. Amino acids: CASSPSGFNSPLHF. This sequence joins TRBV5-1 and TRBJ1-6, with unresolved D. Trimming shortened V by 4 bases and J by 6 bases, and 11 bases separated the two germline ends. Germline V gene data show CDR1 as SGHRS and CDR2 as YFSETQ. The CDR3 length is 14 residues.

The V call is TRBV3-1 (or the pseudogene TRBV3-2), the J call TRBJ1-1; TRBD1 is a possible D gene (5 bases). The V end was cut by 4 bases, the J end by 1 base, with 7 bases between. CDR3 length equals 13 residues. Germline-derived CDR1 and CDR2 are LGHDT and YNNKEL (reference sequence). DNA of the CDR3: TGTGCCAGCAGCCGGACATCGAACACTGAAGCTTTCTTT. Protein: CASSRTSNTEAFF.

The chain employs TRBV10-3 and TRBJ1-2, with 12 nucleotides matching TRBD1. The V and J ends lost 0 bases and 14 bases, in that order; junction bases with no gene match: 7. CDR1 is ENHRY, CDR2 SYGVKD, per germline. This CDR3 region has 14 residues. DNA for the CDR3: TGTGCCATCAGTGAGTCGGGACAGGGGGCCCGATGGACCTTC. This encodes CAISESGQGARWTF.

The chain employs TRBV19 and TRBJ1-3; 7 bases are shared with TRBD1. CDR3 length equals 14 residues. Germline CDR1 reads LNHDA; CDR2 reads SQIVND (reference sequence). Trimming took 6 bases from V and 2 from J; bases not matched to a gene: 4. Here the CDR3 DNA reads TGTGCCAGTAGCTATCAGGGGGCTGGAAACACCATATATTTT. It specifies CASSYQGAGNTIYF.

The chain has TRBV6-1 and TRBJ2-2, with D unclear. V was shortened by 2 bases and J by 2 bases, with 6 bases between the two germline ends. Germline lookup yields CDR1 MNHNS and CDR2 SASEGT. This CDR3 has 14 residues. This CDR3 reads CASSEQKNTGELFF. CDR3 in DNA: TGTGCCAGCAGTGAACAGAAAAACACCGGGGAGCTGTTTTTT.

Here the CDR3 reads CASSRTPSGANVLTF. CDR3 nucleotide sequence: TGTGCCAGCAGCAGGACCCCCTCTGGGGCCAACGTCCTGACTTTC. The chain combines TRBV5-4 with TRBJ2-6; no firm D call. V lost 4 bases and J 0 bases, leaving 8 bases between the germline ends. The CDR3 runs 15 residues. Germline CDR1 is SGHNT and CDR2 is YYREEE (reference sequence).

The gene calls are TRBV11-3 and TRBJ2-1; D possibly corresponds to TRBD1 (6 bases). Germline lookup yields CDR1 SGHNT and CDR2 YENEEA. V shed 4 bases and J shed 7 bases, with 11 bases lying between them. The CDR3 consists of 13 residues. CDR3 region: CASSSTGFNEQFF. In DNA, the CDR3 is TGTGCCAGCAGCTCCACAGGGTTTAATGAGCAGTTCTTC.

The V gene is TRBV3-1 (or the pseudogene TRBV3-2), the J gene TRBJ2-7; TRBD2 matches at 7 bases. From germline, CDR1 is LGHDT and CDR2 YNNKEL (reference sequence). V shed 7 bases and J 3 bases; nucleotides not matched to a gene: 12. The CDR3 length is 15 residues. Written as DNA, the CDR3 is TGTGCCAGCAACCAGCGGGGCCGTATACGCTACGAGCAGTACGTC. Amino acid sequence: CASNQRGRIRYEQYV.

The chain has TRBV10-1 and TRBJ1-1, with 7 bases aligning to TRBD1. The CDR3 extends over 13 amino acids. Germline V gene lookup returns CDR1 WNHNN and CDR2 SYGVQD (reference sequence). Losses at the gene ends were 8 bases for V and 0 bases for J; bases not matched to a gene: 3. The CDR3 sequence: CASRGQLNTEAFF. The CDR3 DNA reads TGCGCCAGCCGGGGACAGCTGAACACTGAAGCTTTCTTT.

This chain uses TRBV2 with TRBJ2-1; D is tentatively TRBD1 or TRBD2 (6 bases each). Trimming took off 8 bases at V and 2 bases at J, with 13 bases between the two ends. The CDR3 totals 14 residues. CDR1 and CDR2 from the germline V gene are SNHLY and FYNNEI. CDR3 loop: CASGGQETYNEQFF. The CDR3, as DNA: TGTGCCAGCGGGGGGCAGGAGACCTACAATGAGCAGTTCTTC.

CDR3 in amino acids: CAWRGGGGADTQYF. CDR3 bases: TGTGCCTGGAGGGGTGGGGGAGGCGCAGATACGCAGTATTTT. The rearrangement joins TRBV30 to TRBJ2-3; tentative D call: TRBD2 (6 bases). CDR1 GTSNPN and CDR2 SVGIG come from the germline V gene (reference sequence). Trimming shortened V by 3 bases and J by 4 bases, and 14 bases separated the two germline ends. This CDR3 has 14 residues.

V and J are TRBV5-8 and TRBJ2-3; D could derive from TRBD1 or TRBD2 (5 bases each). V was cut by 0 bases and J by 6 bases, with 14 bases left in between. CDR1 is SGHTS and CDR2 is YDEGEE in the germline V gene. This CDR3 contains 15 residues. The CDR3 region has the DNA TGTGCCAGCAGCTTGGGGGGCCCCGGGACGGATACGCAGTATTTT. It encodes CASSLGGPGTDTQYF.

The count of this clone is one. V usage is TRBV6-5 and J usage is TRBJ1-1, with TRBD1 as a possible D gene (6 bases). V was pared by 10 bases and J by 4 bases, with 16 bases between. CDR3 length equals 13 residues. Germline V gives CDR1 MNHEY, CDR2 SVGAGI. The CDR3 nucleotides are TGTGCCACCTTACGGGGGGCGACCACTGAAGCTTTCTTT. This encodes CATLRGATTEAFF.

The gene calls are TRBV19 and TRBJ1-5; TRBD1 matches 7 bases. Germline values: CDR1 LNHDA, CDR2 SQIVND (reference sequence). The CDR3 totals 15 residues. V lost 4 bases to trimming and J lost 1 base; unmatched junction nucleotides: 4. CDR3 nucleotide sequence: TGTGCCAGTAGTAGAAGGGACAGCAGCAATCAGCCCCAGCATTTT. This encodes CASSRRDSSNQPQHF.

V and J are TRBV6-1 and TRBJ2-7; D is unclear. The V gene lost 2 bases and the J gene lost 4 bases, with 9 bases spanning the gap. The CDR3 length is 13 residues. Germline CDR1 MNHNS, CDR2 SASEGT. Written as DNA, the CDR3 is TGTGCCAGCAGTGAAAACACGCCTTACGAGCAGTACGTC. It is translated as CASSENTPYEQYV.

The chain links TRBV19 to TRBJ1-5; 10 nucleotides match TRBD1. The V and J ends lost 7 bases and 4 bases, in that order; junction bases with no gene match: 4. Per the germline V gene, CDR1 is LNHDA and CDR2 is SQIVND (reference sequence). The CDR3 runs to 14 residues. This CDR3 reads CASTPGQGNQPQHF. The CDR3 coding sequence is TGTGCCAGTACACCGGGACAGGGGAATCAGCCCCAGCATTTT.

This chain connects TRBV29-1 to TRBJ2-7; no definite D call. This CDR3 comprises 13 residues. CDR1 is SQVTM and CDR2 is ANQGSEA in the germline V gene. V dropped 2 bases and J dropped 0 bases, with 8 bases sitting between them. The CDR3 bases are TGCAGCGTTGAAACCACAGCCTCCTACGAGCAGTACTTC. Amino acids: CSVETTASYEQYF.